The entry below gives a single TCR beta chain sequence along with its context. TCRdb reanalysed the RT-PCR reads using MiXCR and keeps one entry per CDR3 protein. This table has approximately 500,000 distinct CDR3 sequences, around a quarter appearing once. The data were taken from a study of response to subunit inactivated influenza vaccine. Germline assignment: CDR1 KGHSH and CDR2 LQKENI. The length of the CDR3 is 15 residues. V gave up 1 base and J gave up 6 bases, with 15 bases separating them. Another study also made use of these data, one on T cells expressing NK-cell markers. From that paper: Scientists made TCR beta cDNA using 5'RACE template switching with UMIs. Several experiments added an anti-gamma-delta TCR antibody to sort only alpha-beta TCR T cells. Once again these clonotypes came out on top in the CD3+CD56-NKG2C+ fraction of several donors.

The J gene is TRBJ1-1, the V gene TRBV18; D not certain. The TCR was taken from a man over 45 who received an inactivated influenza vaccine. The specimen was CD4+ T cells sorted from PBMCs, collected about 11 days after vaccination. As DNA, the CDR3 is TGTGCCAGCTCACCACGCGGGAACGGTTTGGCTGAAGCTTTCTTT. Amino acid sequence: CASSPRGNGLAEAFF.